These 19 T cell receptor beta chains share one sample of origin, sequenced in a study of a mutant IDH1 vaccine in newly diagnosed glioma. Time point denoted: baseline, week 1 (first vaccination visit). Treatment in this sample: pre-vaccination baseline after standard-of-care therapy. Libraries were prepared by immunoSEQ multiplex PCR; TCRdb keeps only in-frame clonotypes and omits some of them. The table shows around 63,000 clones, with 91% occurring only once. The source was PBMCs, collected from a glioma patient treated with radiotherapy, temozolomide or both. Receptors were obtained from a man aged 50 to 60 with glioma.

The gene calls are TRBV12-1 and TRBJ2-7; the table's D call of TRBD2 was not tested on the DNA. TRBV12-1 is shown as a pseudogene. The CDR3 spans 15 residues. CDR3 loop: CASSSALAGDGEQYF. CDR3 coding DNA: TGTGCCAGCAGCTCGGCCTTAGCGGGAGATGGGGAGCAGTACTTC.

J is TRBJ2-1 and V is TRBV13; no clear D gene. CDR3 length: 11 amino acids. Trimming shortened V by 2 bases and J by 5 bases, and 1 base separated the two germline ends. CDR1 is PRHDT and CDR2 is FYEKMQ in the germline V gene (reference sequence). CDR3 DNA: TGTGCCAGCAGCTTAAACAATGAGCAGTTCTTC. Translating gives CASSLNNEQFF.

The chain has TRBV13 and TRBJ2-7, with D tentatively TRBD1 (6 bases). Per the germline V gene, CDR1 is PRHDT and CDR2 is FYEKMQ (reference sequence). With 5 bases removed from V and 5 bases from J, the gap between germline ends came to 13 bases. The CDR3 totals 13 residues. CDR3 protein: CASSTGFNNEQYF. CDR3 bases: TGTGCCAGCAGCACAGGGTTCAACAACGAGCAGTACTTC.

The V and J genes are TRBV18 and TRBJ2-7; 7 bases match TRBD2. Looked up from germline, CDR1 is KGHSH and CDR2 is LQKENI. The V gene end was trimmed by 2 bases and the J gene end by 0 bases; junction bases not matched to a gene: 16. There are 19 residues in the CDR3. CDR3 region: CASSPGNVLAHFYSYEQYF. CDR3 coding DNA: TGTGCCAGCTCACCAGGAAATGTACTAGCGCATTTCTACTCCTACGAGCAGTACTTC.

The chain couples TRBV29-1 to TRBJ2-1, with TRBD2 matching 12 bases. This CDR3 is built from 15 residues. J was trimmed by 1 base and V by 5 bases; bases with no gene match: 3. CDR1 and CDR2 (germline): SQVTM, ANQGSEA. The CDR3 loop is CSVRLAGGSYNEQFF. The CDR3 region has the DNA TGCAGCGTTAGGCTAGCGGGGGGGTCCTACAATGAGCAGTTCTTC.

The rearrangement uses TRBV19 and TRBJ1-1; D unclear. Germline V CDR1 and CDR2: LNHDA, SQIVND (reference sequence). The CDR3 totals 14 residues. Trimming shortened V by 6 bases and J by 4 bases, and 15 bases separated the two germline ends. The CDR3 DNA sequence: TGTGCCAGTAGGGGGAAAGGTCAGTTCACTGAAGCTTTCTTT. Protein product: CASRGKGQFTEAFF.

The chain carries TRBV4-2 and TRBJ2-7; TRBD1 might be the D (5 bases). The V end lost 3 bases, the J end lost 2 bases, and 17 bases lay between the germline ends. The CDR3 extends over 16 amino acids. In germline, CDR1 is LGHNA, CDR2 YNFKEQ. The DNA of the CDR3 is TGTGCCAGCAGCCACCCCACACCCACAGGAACCTACGAGCAGTACTTC. Protein: CASSHPTPTGTYEQYF.

The chain combines TRBV14 with TRBJ2-1, with D possibly matching TRBD2 (6 bases). The CDR3 length is 13 residues. Germline CDR1 reads SGHDN; CDR2 reads FVKESK. V lost 5 bases to trimming and J lost 10 bases, with 15 bases between them. The CDR3 nucleotides are TGTGCCAGCAGCATACGTGGGGGGTCCGAGCAGTTCTTC. This gives the protein CASSIRGGSEQFF.

V usage is TRBV5-1 and J usage is TRBJ1-3, with 10 nucleotides matching TRBD1. The CDR3 consists of 15 residues. The V gene's germline CDR1 is SGHRS and CDR2 YFSETQ. Trimming took 4 bases from V and 3 from J; bases not matched to a gene: 4. CDR3 coding DNA: TGCGCCAGCAGCGCGGACAGGGGGAATGGAAACACCATATATTTT. Amino acid sequence: CASSADRGNGNTIYF. Using reference TRBV5-1 and TRBJ1-3 for the parts outside the CDR3, the full variable domain is KAGVTQTPRYLIKTRGQQVTLSCSPISGHRSVSWYQQTPGQGLQFLFEYFSETQRNKGNFPGRFSGRQFSNSRSEMNVSTLELGDSALYLCASSADRGNGNTIYFGEGSWLTVV.

The genes are TRBV27 and TRBJ1-5; TRBD1 is a possible D gene (6 bases). The germline gives CDR1 MNHEY, CDR2 SMNVEV (reference sequence). Trimming cost V 0 bases and J 2 bases, with 8 bases left between them. The CDR3 runs to 15 residues. The CDR3 region is CASSLSGARNQPQHF. The CDR3 DNA reads TGTGCCAGCAGTTTATCGGGGGCTCGCAATCAGCCCCAGCATTTT.

The rearrangement links TRBV19 to TRBJ2-1, with D possibly being TRBD1 or TRBD2 (5 bases each). Germline-derived CDR1 and CDR2 are LNHDA and SQIVND (reference sequence). V was shortened by 3 bases and J by 9 bases, with 12 bases between the two germline ends. The CDR3 extends over 13 amino acids. The CDR3 nucleotides read TGTGCCAGTAGTATGAGGGGCCTCGGTGAGCAGTTCTTC. This codes for CASSMRGLGEQFF.

The table lists this clone with a count of one. The V gene is TRBV2, the J gene TRBJ2-4; D remains ambiguous. This CDR3 spans 13 amino acids. Trimming pared 7 bases from V and 6 bases from J, leaving 13 bases between. CDR1 is SNHLY and CDR2 is FYNNEI in the germline V gene. The DNA of the CDR3 is TGTGCCAGCACGGGTACATCGGGAAACATTCAGTACTTC. Translated: CASTGTSGNIQYF.

V gene TRBV28 combines with J gene TRBJ2-7; 7 bases line up with TRBD1. CDR3 length: 15 residues. Germline CDR1 reads MDHEN; CDR2 reads SYDVKM. V lost 6 bases to trimming and J lost 0 bases; unmatched junction nucleotides: 8. DNA of the CDR3: TGTGCCAGCAGGTCAGGGGGTGCTAGCTCCTACGAGCAGTACTTC. It translates to CASRSGGASSYEQYF.

This clone was recorded only once. The chain carries TRBV30 and TRBJ1-1; tentatively, D is TRBD1 (6 bases). V lost 4 bases, J lost 0 bases, and 15 bases lay in between. This CDR3 is 15 amino acids long. Germline V gene lookup returns CDR1 GTSNPN and CDR2 SVGIG (reference sequence). In DNA, the CDR3 is TGTGCCTGGATAGCCGGAAGGGGGATGAACACTGAAGCTTTCTTT. As protein: CAWIAGRGMNTEAFF.

This clone is a singleton in its sample. The chain uses TRBV5-1 and TRBJ2-7; tentatively, D is TRBD1 (6 bases). Trimming pared 0 bases from V and 3 bases from J, leaving 10 bases between. The CDR3 spans 14 residues. Germline CDR1 reads SGHRS; CDR2 reads YFSETQ. CDR3 protein: CASSLAGVGYEQYF. In DNA, the CDR3 is TGCGCCAGCAGCTTGGCAGGGGTGGGCTACGAGCAGTACTTC. Supplemented by reference TRBV5-1 and TRBJ2-7, the full variable domain reads KAGVTQTPRYLIKTRGQQVTLSCSPISGHRSVSWYQQTPGQGLQFLFEYFSETQRNKGNFPGRFSGRQFSNSRSEMNVSTLELGDSALYLCASSLAGVGYEQYFGPGTRLTVT.

V gene TRBV7-2 combines with J gene TRBJ2-3, with D unresolved. Trimming took off 3 bases at V and 1 base at J, with 8 bases between the two ends. The CDR3 sequence is 14 residues long. In germline, CDR1 is SGHTA, CDR2 FQGNSA. This CDR3 is CASSFLLGTDTQYF. In nucleotides, the CDR3 is TGTGCCAGCAGCTTCCTCCTAGGCACAGATACGCAGTATTTT.

The rearrangement joins TRBV5-5 to TRBJ2-3; maybe TRBD1 (6 bases). Per germline, CDR1 SGHKS and CDR2 YYEKEE (reference sequence). The CDR3 extends over 16 amino acids. V lost 0 bases and J 3 bases, leaving 14 bases between the germline ends. This chain's CDR3 is CASSLANRDRTDTQYF. The CDR3 DNA is TGTGCCAGCAGCTTGGCCAACAGGGACCGGACAGATACGCAGTATTTT.

The V and J genes are TRBV28 and TRBJ2-7; TRBD2 matches at 8 bases. This CDR3 spans 15 amino acids. CDR1 and CDR2 from the germline V gene are MDHEN and SYDVKM. Trimming took 5 bases from V and 0 from J; bases not matched to a gene: 6. The CDR3 DNA reads as TGTGCCAGCAGTACGGCCGGGACTAGCTCCTACGAGCAGTACTTC. Its protein is CASSTAGTSSYEQYF.

The chain recombines TRBV18 with TRBJ1-1, with TRBD1 matching over 8 bases. V gave up 0 bases and J gave up 6 bases; unmatched junction bases: 9. The CDR3 spans 16 residues. Germline V gives CDR1 KGHSH, CDR2 LQKENI. CDR3 amino acids: CASSPPQGAQGAEAFF. The CDR3 DNA sequence: TGTGCCAGCTCACCACCGCAGGGGGCGCAGGGGGCTGAAGCTTTCTTT.